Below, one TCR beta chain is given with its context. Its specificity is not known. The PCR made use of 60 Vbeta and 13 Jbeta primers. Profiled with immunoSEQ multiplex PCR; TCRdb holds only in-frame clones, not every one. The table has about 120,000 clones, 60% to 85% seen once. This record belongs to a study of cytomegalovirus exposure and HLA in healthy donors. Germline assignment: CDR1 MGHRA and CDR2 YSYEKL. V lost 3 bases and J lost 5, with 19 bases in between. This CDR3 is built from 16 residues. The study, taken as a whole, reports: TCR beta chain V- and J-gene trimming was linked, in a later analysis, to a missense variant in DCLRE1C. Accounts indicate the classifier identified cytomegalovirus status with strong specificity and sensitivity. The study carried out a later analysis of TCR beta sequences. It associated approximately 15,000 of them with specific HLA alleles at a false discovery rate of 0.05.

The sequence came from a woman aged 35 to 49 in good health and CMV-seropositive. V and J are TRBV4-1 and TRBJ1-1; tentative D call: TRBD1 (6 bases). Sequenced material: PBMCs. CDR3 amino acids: CASSQQERQVGTEAFF. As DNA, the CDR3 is TGCGCCAGCAGCCAGCAGGAGAGACAGGTGGGGACTGAAGCTTTCTTT.